The rows below give T cell receptor beta chains drawn from one sample of a study of T cells after posttransplantation cyclophosphamide. The method was immunoSEQ multiplex PCR; TCRdb's version includes in-frame clones alone and lacks a portion of them. The sample presents about 24,000 clones, none singletons. Source material: PBMCs. The receptors stem from a woman between 45 and 60 years old in good health, CMV-negative, and a related stem cell transplant donor. Both conserved end residues are part of each CDR3. Each record gives: V gene, D gene, clone size, J gene, CDR3 protein, CDR3 DNA. A D gene is named only where the DNA matches it firmly. Expanded clones get a size class; other rows say once, few or many, or leave the size out.

TRBV30	TRBD2	many	TRBJ2-7	CAWSLWVSSGSINEQYF	TGTGCCTGGAGTCTATGGGTATCTAGCGGGAGTATCAACGAGCAGTACTTC
TRBV5-4	-	many	TRBJ1-1	CASSLDRTKTEAFF	TGTGCCAGCAGCCTAGACAGGACGAAGACTGAAGCTTTCTTT
TRBV10-3	-	many	TRBJ1-1	CAISESYGNTEAFF	TGTGCCATCAGTGAGTCGTACGGGAACACTGAAGCTTTCTTT
TRBV5-1	-	many	TRBJ2-7	CASSPRRSSYEQYF	TGCGCCAGCTCCCCCAGACGGAGCTCCTACGAGCAGTACTTC
TRBV28	-	many	TRBJ1-5	CASSSRDRGSNQPQHF	TGTGCCAGCAGTTCCCGGGACCGGGGGAGCAATCAGCCCCAGCATTTT
TRBV6-1	-	many	TRBJ1-6	CASSENSFRYSPLHF	TGTGCCAGCAGTGAGAACAGTTTCAGATATTCACCCCTCCACTTT
TRBV5-1	TRBD2	many	TRBJ2-1	CASSLGLAGYNEQFF	TGCGCCAGCAGCTTGGGTCTAGCGGGGTACAATGAGCAGTTCTTC
TRBV11-2	-	many	TRBJ2-1	CASSLEVALYNEQFF	TGTGCCAGCAGCTTAGAGGTAGCCCTCTACAATGAGCAGTTCTTC
TRBV11-3	TRBD2	many	TRBJ2-1	CASSLSLAAYNEQFF	TGTGCCAGCAGCCTCTCGCTAGCGGCATACAATGAGCAGTTCTTC
TRBV7-2	-	many	TRBJ1-2	CASSSQGTYGYTF	TGTGCCAGCAGCTCCCAGGGGACCTATGGCTACACCTTC
TRBV7-6	-	many	TRBJ2-7	CASSLDERGEQYF	TGTGCCAGCAGCTTAGACGAGCGTGGCGAGCAGTACTTC
TRBV5-6	TRBD1	medium-sized	TRBJ1-2	CASSFDRAYNYGYTF	TGTGCCAGCAGCTTCGACAGGGCCTATAACTATGGCTACACCTTC
TRBV19	-	many	TRBJ1-5	CASSIDRVQPQHF	TGTGCCAGTAGTATCGACAGAGTCCAGCCCCAGCATTTT
TRBV19	TRBD2	many	TRBJ2-7	CASNPSGSYEQYF	TGTGCCAGTAACCCCAGCGGGAGCTACGAGCAGTACTTC
TRBV4-3	-	many	TRBJ2-3	CASSQGTGVTDTQYF	TGCGCCAGCAGCCAAGGGACGGGGGTCACAGATACGCAGTATTTT
TRBV29-1	-	many	TRBJ1-4	CSVEETMITNEKLFF	TGCAGCGTTGAGGAGACTATGATAACTAATGAAAAACTGTTTTTT
TRBV6-4	TRBD2	many	TRBJ2-1	CASSAGLAGDNEQFF	TGTGCCAGCAGTGCTGGACTAGCGGGAGACAATGAGCAGTTCTTC
TRBV7-2	TRBD1	few	TRBJ2-7	CASSLLGTVYEQYF	TGTGCCAGCAGCCTGCTTGGGACAGTCTACGAGCAGTACTTC
TRBV13	-	many	TRBJ1-1	CASSLGPQGNTEAFF	TGTGCCAGCAGCTTAGGCCCACAGGGGAACACTGAAGCTTTCTTT
TRBV28	TRBD1	many	TRBJ1-2	CASSLSPPGGISGYTF	TGTGCCAGCAGTTTATCCCCCCCAGGGGGAATCAGTGGCTACACCTTC
TRBV9	-	many	TRBJ2-1	CASSATTNEQFF	TGTGCCAGCAGCGCGACTACTAATGAGCAGTTCTTC
TRBV15	TRBD1	many	TRBJ1-3	CATSRATGVSGNTIYF	TGTGCCACCAGCAGAGCAACAGGGGTCTCTGGAAACACCATATATTTT
TRBV7-9	-	many	TRBJ2-6	CASSSTSPTGRGANVLTF	TGTGCCAGCAGCTCTACTAGCCCGACAGGGCGCGGGGCCAACGTCCTGACTTTC
TRBV7-6	-	many	TRBJ1-1	CASSLSSDTEAFF	TGTGCCAGCAGCCTCAGTTCCGACACTGAAGCTTTCTTT
TRBV6-6	-	-	TRBJ2-7	CASSATRSFYEQYF	TGTGCCAGCAGTGCTACTAGGTCGTTTTACGAGCAGTACTTC
TRBV4-3	-	many	TRBJ1-2	CASSQEPGVYGYTF	TGCGCCAGCAGCCAAGAACCGGGGGTCTATGGCTACACCTTC
TRBV5-4	TRBD1	many	TRBJ1-1	CASSRGQGGTEAFF	TGTGCCAGCAGCCGGGGACAGGGGGGCACTGAAGCTTTCTTT
TRBV10-1	TRBD1	many	TRBJ2-3	CASSDRDSSTDTQYF	TGCGCCAGCAGTGACCGGGACAGTAGCACAGATACGCAGTATTTT
TRBV5-1	TRBD2	many	TRBJ2-2	CASSLVLAGGANTGELFF	TGCGCCAGCAGCTTGGTGCTAGCGGGAGGCGCGAACACCGGGGAGCTGTTTTTT
TRBV2	TRBD2	many	TRBJ2-5	CASSVMSGRGETQYF	TGTGCCAGCAGTGTTATGAGCGGGAGGGGAGAGACCCAGTACTTC
TRBV27	TRBD1	many	TRBJ1-1	CASSLRGTAKNTEAFF	TGTGCCAGCAGTTTAAGGGGGACAGCTAAGAACACTGAAGCTTTCTTT
TRBV4-3	-	many	TRBJ2-5	CASSQVPGRETQYF	TGCGCCAGCAGCCAAGTGCCAGGTAGAGAGACCCAGTACTTC
TRBV13	TRBD1	-	TRBJ2-7	CASSSRRQGGPYEQYF	TGTGCCAGCAGCTCACGTCGACAGGGGGGTCCCTACGAGCAGTACTTC
TRBV29-1	-	many	TRBJ2-7	CSVWGAGASEQYF	TGCAGCGTTTGGGGGGCGGGGGCGTCCGAGCAGTACTTC
TRBV5-1	-	many	TRBJ2-5	CASSVTAGTQYF	TGCGCCAGCAGCGTGACAGCGGGGACCCAGTACTTC
TRBV28	TRBD1	many	TRBJ2-2	CASNGGWDRGRRNTGELFF	TGTGCCAGCAATGGAGGCTGGGACAGGGGGCGCAGGAACACCGGGGAGCTGTTTTTT
TRBV5-6	-	many	TRBJ1-1	CASSLGPGGNTEAFF	TGTGCCAGCAGCTTGGGCCCCGGGGGGAACACTGAAGCTTTCTTT
TRBV6-6	TRBD1	many	TRBJ2-7	CASSHGQGVSSYEQYF	TGTGCCAGCAGTCACGGACAGGGGGTAAGCTCCTACGAGCAGTACTTC
TRBV9	-	many	TRBJ2-7	CASSVQDLSYEQYF	TGTGCCAGCAGCGTACAGGACTTATCCTACGAGCAGTACTTC
TRBV14	TRBD1	many	TRBJ1-1	CASSLRTGGNTEAFF	TGTGCCAGCAGCCTTCGGACAGGGGGGAACACTGAAGCTTTCTTT
TRBV5-1	TRBD1	many	TRBJ2-1	CASSLGQGAFEQFF	TGCGCCAGCAGCCTAGGACAGGGGGCGTTTGAGCAGTTCTTC
TRBV5-1	TRBD2	many	TRBJ2-1	CASSSTSGSYNEQFF	TGCGCCAGCAGCTCGACTAGCGGGAGTTACAATGAGCAGTTCTTC
TRBV29-1	TRBD1	many	TRBJ2-3	CSVGQGGVTQYF	TGCAGCGTGGGACAGGGTGGGGTTACGCAGTATTTT
TRBV19	-	many	TRBJ2-6	CASSPAGANVLTF	TGTGCCAGTAGTCCTGCTGGGGCCAACGTCCTGACTTTC
TRBV2	-	many	TRBJ2-5	CASTAEETQYF	TGTGCCAGCACGGCGGAAGAGACCCAGTACTTC
TRBV7-9	-	many	TRBJ1-1	CASSLAAGRTEAFF	TGTGCCAGCAGCTTAGCGGCAGGGCGAACTGAAGCTTTCTTT
TRBV19	-	many	TRBJ1-1	CASSIQWRVNTEAFF	TGTGCCAGTAGTATACAGTGGAGGGTGAACACTGAAGCTTTCTTT
TRBV25-1	-	many	TRBJ1-1	CASSEGSLAAFF	TGTGCCAGCAGTGAGGGCAGCCTCGCGGCTTTCTTT
TRBV11-2	-	many	TRBJ2-7	CASTGFLSGSVYEQYF	TGTGCCAGCACAGGTTTTTTAAGCGGATCCGTCTACGAGCAGTACTTC
TRBV2	TRBD2	many	TRBJ2-1	CASRDSTAGVNEQFF	TGTGCCAGCAGGGACTCTACTGCGGGGGTCAATGAGCAGTTCTTC
TRBV9	TRBD1	many	TRBJ1-1	CASSGYDREHEAFF	TGTGCCAGCAGCGGATATGACAGGGAACATGAAGCTTTCTTT
TRBV7-2	TRBD1	many	TRBJ1-2	CASSLDPWTGLYGYTF	TGTGCCAGCAGCTTAGACCCTTGGACAGGGCTTTATGGCTACACCTTC
TRBV7-3	TRBD2	many	TRBJ2-1	CASSRSGGALSYNEQFF	TGTGCCAGCAGCCGGAGCGGGGGGGCCCTCTCCTACAATGAGCAGTTCTTC